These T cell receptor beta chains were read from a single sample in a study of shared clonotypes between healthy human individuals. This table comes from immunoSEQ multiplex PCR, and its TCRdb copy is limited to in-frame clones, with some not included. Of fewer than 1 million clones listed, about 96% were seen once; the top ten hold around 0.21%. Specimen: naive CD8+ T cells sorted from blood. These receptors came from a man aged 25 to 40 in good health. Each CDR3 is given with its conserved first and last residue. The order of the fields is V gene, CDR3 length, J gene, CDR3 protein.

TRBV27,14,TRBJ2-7,CASRGTGVGYEQYF
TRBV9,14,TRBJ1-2,CASSTRRRAEGYTF
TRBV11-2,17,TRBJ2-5,CASSLETGAWGGETQYF
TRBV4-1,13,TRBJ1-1,CASSQQVNTEAFF
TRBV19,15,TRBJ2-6,CASEPFGAGANVLTF
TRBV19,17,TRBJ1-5,CASSIDGVGTGHQPQHF
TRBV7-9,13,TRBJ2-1,CAAEGGAYNEQFF
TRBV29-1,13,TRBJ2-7,CSARAASSYEQYF
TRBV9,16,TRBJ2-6,CASSPRGGSGANVLTF
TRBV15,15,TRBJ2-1,CATSRAGGQRNEQFF
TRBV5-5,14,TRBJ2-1,CASSLGLIENEQFF
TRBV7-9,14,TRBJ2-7,CASSSTLGGREQYF
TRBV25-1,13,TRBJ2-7,CASSESSAYEQYF
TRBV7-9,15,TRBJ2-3,CASSPPSGPTDTQYF